This T cell receptor beta chain was sequenced during a study of early T cells in non-severe SARS-CoV-2 infection. Unique molecular identifiers tagged individual cDNA molecules. TCRdb re-analysed the 5' RACE reads in MiXCR, keeping a single row per CDR3 protein. The sample carries over 80,000 distinct CDR3 sequences, 13% to 15% recorded once. The CDR3 is made up of 15 amino acids. CDR1 is MRHNA, CDR2 SNTAGT, per germline. Germline trimming cut 0 bases from V and 6 bases from J; bases unmatched to any gene: 6. This clonotype was detected a few times. This chain uses TRBV6-4 with TRBJ2-3, with 7 positions matching TRBD2. This clonotype was sampled from an adult who was a healthcare worker with PCR-confirmed SARS-CoV-2 infection or an uninfected control (not recorded which). Sequenced material: whole blood. CDR3 sequence reads: CASSDSAQGGDTQYF. As DNA, the CDR3 is TGTGCCAGCAGTGACTCTGCGCAGGGAGGGGATACGCAGTATTTT.